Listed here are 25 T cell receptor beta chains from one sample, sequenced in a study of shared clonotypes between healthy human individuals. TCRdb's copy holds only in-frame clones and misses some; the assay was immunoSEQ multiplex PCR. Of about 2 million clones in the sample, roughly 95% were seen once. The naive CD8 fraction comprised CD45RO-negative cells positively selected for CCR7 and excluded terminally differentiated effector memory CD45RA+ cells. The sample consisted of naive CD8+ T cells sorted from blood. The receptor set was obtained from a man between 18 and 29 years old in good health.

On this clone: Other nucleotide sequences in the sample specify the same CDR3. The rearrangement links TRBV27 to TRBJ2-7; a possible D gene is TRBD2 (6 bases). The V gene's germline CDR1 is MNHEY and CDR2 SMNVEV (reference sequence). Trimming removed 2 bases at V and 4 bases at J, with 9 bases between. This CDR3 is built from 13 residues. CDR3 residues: CASSLGAGYEQYF. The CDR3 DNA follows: TGTGCCAGCAGTTTAGGGGCGGGGTACGAGCAGTACTTC.

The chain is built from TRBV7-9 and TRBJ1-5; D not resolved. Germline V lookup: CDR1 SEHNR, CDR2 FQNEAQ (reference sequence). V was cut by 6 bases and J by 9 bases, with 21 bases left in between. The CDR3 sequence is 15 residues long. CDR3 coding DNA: TGTGCCAGCAGTCCCCCGGGTGTGGAATTTCCGCCCCAGCATTTT. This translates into CASSPPGVEFPPQHF.

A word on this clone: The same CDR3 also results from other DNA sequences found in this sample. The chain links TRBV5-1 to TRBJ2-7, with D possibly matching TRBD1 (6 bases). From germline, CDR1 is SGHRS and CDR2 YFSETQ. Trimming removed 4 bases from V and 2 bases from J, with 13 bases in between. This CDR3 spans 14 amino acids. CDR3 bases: TGCGCCAGCAGCCCCCGGACAGAAACCTACGAGCAGTACTTC. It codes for CASSPRTETYEQYF.

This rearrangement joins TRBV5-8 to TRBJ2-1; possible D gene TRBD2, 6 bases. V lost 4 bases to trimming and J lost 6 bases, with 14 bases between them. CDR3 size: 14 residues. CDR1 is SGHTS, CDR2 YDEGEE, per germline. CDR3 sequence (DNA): TGTGCCAGCAGCCCCGGGCCGGGGGTCAATGAGCAGTTCTTC. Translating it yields CASSPGPGVNEQFF.

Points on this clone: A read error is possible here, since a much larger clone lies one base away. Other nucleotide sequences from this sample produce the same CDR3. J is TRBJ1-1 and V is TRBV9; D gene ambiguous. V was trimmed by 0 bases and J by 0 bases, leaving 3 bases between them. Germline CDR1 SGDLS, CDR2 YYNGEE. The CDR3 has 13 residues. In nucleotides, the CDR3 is TGTGCCAGCAGCGTAGAGGTGAACACTGAAGCTTTCTTT. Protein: CASSVEVNTEAFF.

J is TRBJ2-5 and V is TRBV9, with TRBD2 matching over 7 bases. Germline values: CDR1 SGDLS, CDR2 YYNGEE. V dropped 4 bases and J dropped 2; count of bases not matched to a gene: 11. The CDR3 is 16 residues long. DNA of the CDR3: TGTGCCAGCAGCCCCACCAGCGGGGAACTACAAGAGACCCAGTACTTC. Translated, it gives CASSPTSGELQETQYF.

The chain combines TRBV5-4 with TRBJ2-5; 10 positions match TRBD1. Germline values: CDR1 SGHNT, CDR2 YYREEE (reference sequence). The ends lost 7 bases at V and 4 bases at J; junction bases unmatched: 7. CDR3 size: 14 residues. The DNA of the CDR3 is TGTGCCAGCGGCGGACAGGGGGGCCGAGAGACCCAGTACTTC. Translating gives CASGGQGGRETQYF. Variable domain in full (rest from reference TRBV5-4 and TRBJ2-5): ETGVTQSPTHLIKTRGQQVTLRCSSQSGHNTVSWYQQALGQGPQFIFQYYREEENGRGNFPPRFSGLQFPNYSSELNVNALELDDSALYLCASGGQGGRETQYFGPGTRLLVL.

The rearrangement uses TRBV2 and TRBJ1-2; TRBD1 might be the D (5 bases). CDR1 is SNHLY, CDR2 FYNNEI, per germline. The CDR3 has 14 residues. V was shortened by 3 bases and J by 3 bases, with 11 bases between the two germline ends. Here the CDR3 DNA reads TGTGCCAGCAGTGACGGGACCACTTACTATGGCTACACCTTC. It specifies CASSDGTTYYGYTF. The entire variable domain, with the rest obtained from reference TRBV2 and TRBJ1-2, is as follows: EPEVTQTPSHQVTQMGQEVILRCVPISNHLYFYWYRQILGQKVEFLVSFYNNEISEKSEIFDDQFSVERPDGSNFTLKIRSTKLEDSAMYFCASSDGTTYYGYTFGSGTRLTVV.

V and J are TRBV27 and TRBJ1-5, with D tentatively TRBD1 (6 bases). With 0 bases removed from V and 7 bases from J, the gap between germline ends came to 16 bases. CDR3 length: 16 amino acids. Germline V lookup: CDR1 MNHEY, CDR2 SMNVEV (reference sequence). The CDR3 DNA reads TGTGCCAGCAGTTTATCGGCAGGGGCGGGTAGGCAGCCCCAGCATTTT. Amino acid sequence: CASSLSAGAGRQPQHF.

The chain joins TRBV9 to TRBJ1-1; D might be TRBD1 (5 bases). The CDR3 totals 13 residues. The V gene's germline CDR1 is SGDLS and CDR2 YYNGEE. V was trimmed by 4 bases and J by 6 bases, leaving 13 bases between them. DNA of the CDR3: TGTGCCAGCAGCCCGGGGACGGGGCCTGAAGCTTTCTTT. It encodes CASSPGTGPEAFF.

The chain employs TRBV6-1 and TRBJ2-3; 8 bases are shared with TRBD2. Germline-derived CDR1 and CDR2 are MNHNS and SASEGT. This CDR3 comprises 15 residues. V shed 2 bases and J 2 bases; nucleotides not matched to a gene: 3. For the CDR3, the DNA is TGTGCCAGCAGTGAAATAGCGGGGTACACAGATACGCAGTATTTT. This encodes CASSEIAGYTDTQYF.

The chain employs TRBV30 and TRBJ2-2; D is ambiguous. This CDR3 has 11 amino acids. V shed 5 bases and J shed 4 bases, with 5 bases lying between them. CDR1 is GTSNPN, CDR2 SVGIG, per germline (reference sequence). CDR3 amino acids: CAWGITGELFF. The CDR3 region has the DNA TGTGCCTGGGGTATCACCGGGGAGCTGTTTTTT.

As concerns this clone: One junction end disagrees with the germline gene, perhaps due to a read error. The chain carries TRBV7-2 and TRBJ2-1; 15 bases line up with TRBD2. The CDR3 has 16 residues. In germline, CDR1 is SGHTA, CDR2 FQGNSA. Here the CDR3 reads CASSADHGLAGGPAVF. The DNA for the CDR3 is TGTGCCAGCAGCGCTGACCACGGACTAGCGGGAGGGCCCGCGGTCTTC.

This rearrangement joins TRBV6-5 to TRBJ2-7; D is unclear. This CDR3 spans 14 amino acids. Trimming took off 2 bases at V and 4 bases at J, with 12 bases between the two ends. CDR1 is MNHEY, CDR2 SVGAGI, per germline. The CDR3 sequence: CASSYGYGTYEQYF. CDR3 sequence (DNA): TGTGCCAGCAGTTACGGGTATGGCACTTACGAGCAGTACTTC.

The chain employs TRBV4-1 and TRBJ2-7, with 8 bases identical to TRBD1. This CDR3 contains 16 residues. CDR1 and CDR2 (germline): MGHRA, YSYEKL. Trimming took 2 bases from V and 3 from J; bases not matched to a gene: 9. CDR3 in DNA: TGCGCCAGCAGCCAAAGCATCGACAGGGGCGGCTACGAGCAGTACTTC. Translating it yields CASSQSIDRGGYEQYF.

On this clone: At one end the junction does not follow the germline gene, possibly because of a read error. The CDR3 sequence: CASSLTKNSGGLIYNEQFF. In DNA form, the CDR3 reads TGTGCCAGCAGCCTAACGAAGAATAGCGGGGGTTTAATCTACAATGAGCAGTTCTTC. V gene TRBV7-3 combines with J gene TRBJ2-1, with 9 nucleotides matching TRBD2. Germline V gene lookup returns CDR1 SGHTA and CDR2 FQGTGA. CDR3 length: 19 amino acids.

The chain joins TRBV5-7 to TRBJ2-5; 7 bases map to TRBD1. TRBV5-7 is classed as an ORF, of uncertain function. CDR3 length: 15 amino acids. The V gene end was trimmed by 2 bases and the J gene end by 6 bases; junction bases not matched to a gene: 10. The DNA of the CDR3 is TGTGCCAGCAGCTTTCTAAGGGACAGCCGAAAGACCCAGTACTTC. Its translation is CASSFLRDSRKTQYF.

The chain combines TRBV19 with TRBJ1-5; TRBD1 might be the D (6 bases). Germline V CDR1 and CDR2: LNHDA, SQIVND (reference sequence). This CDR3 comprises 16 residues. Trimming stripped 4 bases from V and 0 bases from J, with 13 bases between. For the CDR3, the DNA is TGTGCCAGTAGTACCGAGGACAGATATAGCAATCAGCCCCAGCATTTT. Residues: CASSTEDRYSNQPQHF.

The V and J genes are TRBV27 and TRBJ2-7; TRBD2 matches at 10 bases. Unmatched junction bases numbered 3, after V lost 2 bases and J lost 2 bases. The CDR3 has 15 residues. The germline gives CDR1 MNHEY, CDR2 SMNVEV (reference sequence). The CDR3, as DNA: TGTGCCAGCAGTTTAGCTAGCGGGGGTACCTACGAGCAGTACTTC. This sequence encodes CASSLASGGTYEQYF.

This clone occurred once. CDR3 sequence (DNA): TGCGCCAGCAGCTACGGGGGGGGCGCCGGCACAGATACGCAGTATTTT. Its translation: CASSYGGGAGTDTQYF. The chain carries TRBV4-1 and TRBJ2-3; 8 nucleotides align to TRBD2. The CDR3 length is 16 residues. The ends lost 5 bases at V and 1 base at J; junction bases unmatched: 8. Germline V gene lookup returns CDR1 MGHRA and CDR2 YSYEKL.

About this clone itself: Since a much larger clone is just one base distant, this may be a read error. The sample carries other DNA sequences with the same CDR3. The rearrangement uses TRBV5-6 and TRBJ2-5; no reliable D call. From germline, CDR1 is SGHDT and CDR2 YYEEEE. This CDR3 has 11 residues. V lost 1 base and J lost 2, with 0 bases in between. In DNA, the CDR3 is TGTGCCAGCAGCTTGCAAGAGACCCAGTACTTC. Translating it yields CASSLQETQYF.

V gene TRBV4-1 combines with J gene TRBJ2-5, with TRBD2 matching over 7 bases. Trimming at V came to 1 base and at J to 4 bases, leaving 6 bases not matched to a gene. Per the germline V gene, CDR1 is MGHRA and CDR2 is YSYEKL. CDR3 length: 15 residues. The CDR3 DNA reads TGCGCCAGCAGCCAAGCCAGCGGGATGGCAGAGACCCAGTACTTC. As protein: CASSQASGMAETQYF.

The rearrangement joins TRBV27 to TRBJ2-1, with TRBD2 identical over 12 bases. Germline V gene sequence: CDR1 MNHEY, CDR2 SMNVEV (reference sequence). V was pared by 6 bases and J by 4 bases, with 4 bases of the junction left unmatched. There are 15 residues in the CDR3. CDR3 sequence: CASRVLAGGYNEQFF. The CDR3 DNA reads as TGTGCCAGCAGGGTTCTAGCGGGGGGGTACAATGAGCAGTTCTTC.

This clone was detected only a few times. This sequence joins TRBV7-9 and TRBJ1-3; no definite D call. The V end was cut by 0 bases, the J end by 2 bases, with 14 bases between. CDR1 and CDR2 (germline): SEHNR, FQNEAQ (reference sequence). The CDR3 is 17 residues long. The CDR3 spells CASSLASLFLTGNTIYF. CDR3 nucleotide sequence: TGTGCCAGCAGCTTAGCCAGCCTGTTTTTAACTGGAAACACCATATATTTT.

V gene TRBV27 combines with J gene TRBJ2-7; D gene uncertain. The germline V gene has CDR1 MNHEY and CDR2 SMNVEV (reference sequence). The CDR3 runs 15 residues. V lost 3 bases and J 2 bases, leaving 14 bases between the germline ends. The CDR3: CASSFSPLPTYEQYF. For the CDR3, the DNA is TGTGCCAGCAGTTTTTCTCCGTTGCCGACCTACGAGCAGTACTTC.